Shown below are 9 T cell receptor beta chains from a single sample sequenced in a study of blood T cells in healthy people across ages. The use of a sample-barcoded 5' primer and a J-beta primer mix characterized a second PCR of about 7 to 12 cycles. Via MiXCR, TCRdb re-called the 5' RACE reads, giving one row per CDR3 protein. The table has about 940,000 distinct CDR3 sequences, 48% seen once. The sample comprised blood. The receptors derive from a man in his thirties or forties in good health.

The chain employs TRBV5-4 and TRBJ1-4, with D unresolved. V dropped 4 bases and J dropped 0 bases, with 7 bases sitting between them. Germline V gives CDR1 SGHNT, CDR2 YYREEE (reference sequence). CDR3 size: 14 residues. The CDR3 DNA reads TGTGCCAGCAGCGTCCTTTCAACTAATGAAAAACTGTTTTTT. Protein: CASSVLSTNEKLFF.

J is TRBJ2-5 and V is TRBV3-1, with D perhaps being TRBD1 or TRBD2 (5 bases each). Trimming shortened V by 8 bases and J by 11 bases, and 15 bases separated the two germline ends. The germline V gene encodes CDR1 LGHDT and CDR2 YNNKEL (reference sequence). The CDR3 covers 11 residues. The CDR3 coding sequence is TGTGCCAGCGGCTGGGACGATGAGCAGTACTTC. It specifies CASGWDDEQYF.

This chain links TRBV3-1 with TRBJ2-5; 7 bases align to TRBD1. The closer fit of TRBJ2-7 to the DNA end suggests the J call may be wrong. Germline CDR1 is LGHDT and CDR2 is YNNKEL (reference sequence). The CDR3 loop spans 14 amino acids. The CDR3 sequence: CASSHGDRQYEQYF. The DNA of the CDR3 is TGTGCCAGCAGCCATGGGGACAGACAATACGAGCAGTACTTC.

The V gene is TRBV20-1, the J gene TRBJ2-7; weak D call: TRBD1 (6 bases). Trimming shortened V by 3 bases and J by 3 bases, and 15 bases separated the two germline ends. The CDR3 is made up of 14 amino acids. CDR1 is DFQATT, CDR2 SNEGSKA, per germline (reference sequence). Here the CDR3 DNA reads TGCAGTGCTAGGCGGACAGTAGGGGACTACGAGCAGTACTTC. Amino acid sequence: CSARRTVGDYEQYF.

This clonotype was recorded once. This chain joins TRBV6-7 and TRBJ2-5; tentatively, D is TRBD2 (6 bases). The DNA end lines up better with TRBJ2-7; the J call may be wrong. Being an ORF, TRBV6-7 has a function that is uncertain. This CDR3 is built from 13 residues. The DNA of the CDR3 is TGTGCCAGCAGGATAAAGGGGAGGTACGAGCAGTACTTC. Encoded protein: CASRIKGRYEQYF.

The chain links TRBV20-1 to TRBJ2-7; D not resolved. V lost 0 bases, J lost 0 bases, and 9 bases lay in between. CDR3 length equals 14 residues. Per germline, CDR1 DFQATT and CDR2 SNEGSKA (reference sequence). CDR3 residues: CSARDPRTSYEQYF. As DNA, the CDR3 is TGCAGTGCTAGAGATCCTCGTACCTCCTACGAGCAGTACTTC.

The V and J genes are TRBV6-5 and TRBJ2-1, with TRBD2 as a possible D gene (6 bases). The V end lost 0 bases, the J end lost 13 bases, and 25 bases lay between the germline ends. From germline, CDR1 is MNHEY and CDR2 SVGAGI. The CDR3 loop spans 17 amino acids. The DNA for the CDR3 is TGTGCCAGCAGTTACTCCGGAGGAGGGGATAGAGTCCTACATCAGTTCTTC. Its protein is CASSYSGGGDRVLHQFF.

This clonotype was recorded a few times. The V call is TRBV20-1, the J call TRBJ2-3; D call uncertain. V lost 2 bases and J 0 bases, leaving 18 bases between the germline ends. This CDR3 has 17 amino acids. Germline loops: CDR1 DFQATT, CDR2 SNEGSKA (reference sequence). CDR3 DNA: TGCAGTGCTAGACTCCCCGCGGCAGAGACTAGCACAGATACGCAGTATTTT. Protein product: CSARLPAAETSTDTQYF.

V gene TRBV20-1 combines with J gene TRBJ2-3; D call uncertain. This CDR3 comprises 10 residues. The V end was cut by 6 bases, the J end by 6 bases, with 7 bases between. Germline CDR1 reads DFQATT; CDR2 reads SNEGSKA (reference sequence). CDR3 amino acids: CSAATDTQYF. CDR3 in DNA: TGCAGTGCAGCCACCGATACGCAGTATTTT.